The rows below give T cell receptor beta chains drawn from one sample of a study of shared clonotypes between healthy human individuals. The method was immunoSEQ multiplex PCR; TCRdb's version includes in-frame clones alone and lacks a portion of them. Of millions of clones listed, 85% to 95% are singletons. Sequences were obtained from naive CD4+ T cells from PBMCs. The receptors come from a man between 18 and 35 years old in good health. Some clones in this sample may be carry-over from other donors' samples. The conserved cysteine and the conserved F or W are not part of the CDR3 here.

CDR3,length,J,V
ASGGTSYEQY,10,TRBJ2-7,TRBV6-1
ASSPLVRAGWDNEQF,15,TRBJ2-1,TRBV27
ASSKYPGQGSINYGYT,16,TRBJ1-2,TRBV5-1
ASTLRLGSSYNEQF,14,TRBJ2-1,TRBV11-1
ASRRAGGGYT,10,TRBJ1-2,TRBV19
ASSSSGTSSYYEQY,14,TRBJ2-7,TRBV28
ASSSPQRRDGELF,13,TRBJ2-2,TRBV28
ASSLSGAYYEQY,12,TRBJ2-7,TRBV28
ASRAGGRYEQY,11,TRBJ2-7,TRBV6-6
ASSLAGTVALF,11,TRBJ1-4,TRBV28
ASSLVAAGGSYTGELF,16,TRBJ2-2,TRBV5-1
ASSSASGRVNEQF,13,TRBJ2-1,TRBV11-3
ASSHKQGLNYGYT,13,TRBJ1-2,TRBV4-3
ASSLVPGLNEKLF,13,TRBJ1-4,TRBV7-9